What follows are 5 T cell receptor beta chains derived from one specimen sequenced in a study of CD8 T cells in ankylosing spondylitis. TCRdb redid the calling of the 5' RACE reads with MiXCR, one entry per CDR3 protein. The repertoire holds 300,000 to 400,000 distinct CDR3 sequences, with 11% as singletons. Sequencing was done on a sample of blood, either unsorted or a sorted T cell fraction (not recorded which). The source is a female donor with ankylosing spondylitis or in good health (not recorded which).

In this sample, this clonotype turned up a few times. The rearrangement links TRBV5-1 to TRBJ1-1; D call uncertain. Germline lookup yields CDR1 SGHRS and CDR2 YFSETQ. This CDR3 contains 16 residues. Deletions cut 5 bases from V and 4 bases from J, with 21 bases between. In nucleotides, the CDR3 is TGCGCCAGCAGGTCCATGTCAGGAGGGTTGGTCACTGAAGCTTTCTTT. Encoded protein: CASRSMSGGLVTEAFF.

This clonotype has just a few counts. The chain joins TRBV5-1 to TRBJ2-7; 8 bases are shared with TRBD2. Trimming took 4 bases from V and 4 from J; bases not matched to a gene: 4. The germline V gene has CDR1 SGHRS and CDR2 YFSETQ. The CDR3 consists of 13 residues. The CDR3 coding sequence is TGCGCCAGCAGCCCAGCGGGAGTTTACGAGCAGTACTTC. It encodes CASSPAGVYEQYF.

This clonotype was seen many times. DNA for the CDR3: TGTGCCACCAGCAGCTTTGACAAGACTGAAGCTTTCTTT. Protein sequence: CATSSFDKTEAFF. The chain is built from TRBV15 and TRBJ1-1; D is undetermined. Germline-derived CDR1 and CDR2 are LNHNV and YYDKDF (reference sequence). This CDR3 contains 13 residues. Trimming left V 3 bases short and J 5 bases short, with 10 bases between. Supplemented by reference TRBV15 and TRBJ1-1, the full variable domain reads DAMVIQNPRYQVTQFGKPVTLSCSQTLNHNVMYWYQQKSSQAPKLLFHYYDKDFNNEADTPDNFQSRRPNTSFCFLDIRSPGLGDTAMYLCATSSFDKTEAFFGQGTRLTVV.

This clonotype was seen repeatedly, ten times or more. This chain links TRBV5-1 with TRBJ2-3, with TRBD2 identical over 8 bases. The junction had 6 bases not matched to a gene; V was cut back by 0 bases and J by 3 bases. This CDR3 contains 16 residues. Germline V gives CDR1 SGHRS, CDR2 YFSETQ. This chain's CDR3 is CASSLERGGRTDTQYF. The CDR3 nucleotides read TGCGCCAGCAGCTTGGAGAGGGGCGGGAGGACAGATACGCAGTATTTT.

The table lists this clonotype with many counts. The chain couples TRBV7-9 to TRBJ2-3, with D possibly TRBD1 on 6 matching bases. The V end was cut by 8 bases, the J end by 0 bases, with 18 bases between. CDR3 length: 16 amino acids. Germline V gene lookup returns CDR1 SEHNR and CDR2 FQNEAQ (reference sequence). The DNA for the CDR3 is TGTGCCAGCTTCACGATCGAAGGGGGAAGCACAGATACGCAGTATTTT. Its protein is CASFTIEGGSTDTQYF.